A single sample gave rise to the 31 T cell receptor beta chains below, sequenced in a study of shared clonotypes between healthy human individuals. Data came from immunoSEQ multiplex PCR; TCRdb stores just in-frame clones and leaves some out. The repertoire includes some 580,000 clones, 98% of them detected once, and less than 0.35% sits in the top ten. In the naive CD8 group, cells lacked CD45RO and were positively selected for CCR7, so terminally differentiated effector memory CD45RA+ cells were left out. Sequencing was done on a sample of naive CD8+ T cells sorted from blood. The receptors were gathered from a man younger than 40 in good health.

This CDR3 reads CASSIDFAVNTQYF. DNA for the CDR3: TGTGCCAGTAGTATAGATTTCGCGGTAAATACGCAGTATTTT. The chain employs TRBV19 and TRBJ2-3; D is unresolved. The V gene lost 0 bases and the J gene lost 7 bases, with 11 bases spanning the gap. CDR1 and CDR2 from the germline V gene are LNHDA and SQIVND (reference sequence). The CDR3 spans 14 residues.

The V and J genes are TRBV27 and TRBJ2-7; the D is unclear. The CDR3 runs 14 residues. Looked up from germline, CDR1 is MNHEY and CDR2 is SMNVEV (reference sequence). Trimming removed 2 bases from V and 2 bases from J, with 10 bases in between. CDR3 region: CASSLIGRAYEQYF. CDR3 sequence (DNA): TGTGCCAGCAGTTTAATAGGGCGTGCCTACGAGCAGTACTTC.

V usage is TRBV5-1 and J usage is TRBJ2-7; either TRBD1 or TRBD2 may fit D (5 bases each). The CDR3 contains 15 residues. Germline V gene lookup returns CDR1 SGHRS and CDR2 YFSETQ. V was shortened by 3 bases and J by 3 bases, with 16 bases between the two germline ends. The CDR3 coding sequence is TGCGCCAGCAGCTCGTCCGGGACCGCCCACTACGAGCAGTACTTC. This sequence encodes CASSSSGTAHYEQYF.

The chain has TRBV6-1 and TRBJ2-6, with D perhaps TRBD2 (6 bases). Trimming cost V 6 bases and J 0 bases, with 6 bases left between them. Germline V lookup: CDR1 MNHNS, CDR2 SASEGT. There are 14 residues in the CDR3. DNA of the CDR3: TGTGCCAGCAGCGGGGGCTCTGGGGCCAACGTCCTGACTTTC. Its translation: CASSGGSGANVLTF.

The chain has TRBV27 and TRBJ1-2, with TRBD1 matching 7 bases. CDR3 length equals 13 residues. J was trimmed by 6 bases and V by 4 bases; bases with no gene match: 5. Germline CDR1 reads MNHEY; CDR2 reads SMNVEV (reference sequence). In DNA, the CDR3 is TGTGCCAGCAGTTACACCGGGACAGATGGCTACACCTTC. Translated: CASSYTGTDGYTF.

The chain carries TRBV30 and TRBJ2-7; possibly TRBD1 or TRBD2 for D (5 bases each). V lost 0 bases and J 2 bases, leaving 20 bases between the germline ends. The CDR3 totals 17 residues. Germline V lookup: CDR1 GTSNPN, CDR2 SVGIG (reference sequence). The CDR3 nucleotides are TGTGCCTGGAGTGTACGTCCCGGGGCCCAACCAGCCTACGAGCAGTACTTC. Its translation: CAWSVRPGAQPAYEQYF.

The V and J genes are TRBV27 and TRBJ2-3; TRBD1 agrees at 8 bases. The CDR3 sequence is 11 residues long. The J segment lost 11 bases and the V segment lost 4 bases, leaving 2 bases of the junction unmatched. Germline-derived CDR1 and CDR2 are MNHEY and SMNVEV (reference sequence). The CDR3 nucleotides read TGTGCCAGCAGTTCACAGGGGGGGCAGTATTTT. Translating gives CASSSQGGQYF.

The chain recombines TRBV29-1 with TRBJ1-1; D is unclear. This CDR3 comprises 12 residues. Per germline, CDR1 SQVTM and CDR2 ANQGSEA. Trimming left V 4 bases short and J 7 bases short, with 13 bases between. CDR3 nucleotide sequence: TGCAGCGTTGGAATCTTGGGTAGTGAAGCTTTCTTT. This translates into CSVGILGSEAFF.

This chain joins TRBV27 and TRBJ2-7, with TRBD2 identical over 10 bases. Germline trimming cut 4 bases from V and 3 bases from J; bases unmatched to any gene: 3. This CDR3 spans 14 amino acids. Per the germline V gene, CDR1 is MNHEY and CDR2 is SMNVEV (reference sequence). The CDR3 is CASSYRTSGYEQYF. CDR3 bases: TGTGCCAGCAGTTACAGGACTAGCGGCTACGAGCAGTACTTC.

The genes are TRBV7-8 and TRBJ2-2, with a weak D call TRBD2 (6 bases). The V end was cut by 5 bases, the J end by 2 bases, with 15 bases between. The CDR3 spans 16 residues. Germline CDR1 SGHVS, CDR2 FQNEAQ. CDR3 DNA: TGTGCCAGCAGCCACTCCAGCGGGTTTAACACCGGGGAGCTGTTTTTT. This encodes CASSHSSGFNTGELFF.

The chain is built from TRBV14 and TRBJ2-1; no clear D. Per the germline V gene, CDR1 is SGHDN and CDR2 is FVKESK. The CDR3 covers 16 residues. With 1 base removed from V and 0 bases from J, the gap between germline ends came to 10 bases. The CDR3 spells CASSQVGVSSYNEQFF. CDR3 coding DNA: TGTGCCAGCAGCCAAGTTGGGGTTAGCTCCTACAATGAGCAGTTCTTC.

This chain uses TRBV29-1 with TRBJ1-4; weak D call: TRBD1 (6 bases). This CDR3 has 11 residues. V was pared by 0 bases and J by 17 bases, with 13 bases between. CDR1 and CDR2 from the germline V gene are SQVTM and ANQGSEA. For the CDR3, the DNA is TGCAGCGTTGAAGACTTGACAGGCCCCTTTTTT. Protein: CSVEDLTGPFF. The full variable domain, its missing parts supplied by reference TRBV29-1 and TRBJ1-4, is SAVISQKPSRDICQRGTSLTIQCQVDSQVTMMFWYRQQPGQSLTLIATANQGSEATYESGFVIDKFPISRPNLTFSTLTVSNMSPEDSSIYLCSVEDLTGPFFGSGTQLSVL.

The chain links TRBV29-1 to TRBJ2-1; a weak D match, TRBD2 (6 bases). CDR1 and CDR2 (germline): SQVTM, ANQGSEA. The CDR3 covers 13 residues. V lost 7 bases, J lost 8 bases, and 18 bases lay in between. The CDR3 DNA reads TGCAGCGGGTGCGGGGCAGTTGAGGATGAGCAGTTCTTC. Translating it yields CSGCGAVEDEQFF.

This chain uses TRBV11-3 with TRBJ2-1, with 7 bases matching TRBD2. This CDR3 has 13 residues. The germline CDR1 and CDR2 sequences are SGHNT and YENEEA. V shed 0 bases, J shed 9 bases, and the junction held 2 bases outside the gene matches. Written as DNA, the CDR3 is TGTGCCAGCAGCTTAGACCTAGCGGCTGAGCAGTTCTTC. Its protein is CASSLDLAAEQFF.

V and J are TRBV25-1 and TRBJ2-7; maybe TRBD1 (6 bases). Germline CDR1 reads MGHDK; CDR2 reads SYGVNS. The CDR3 consists of 13 residues. V was cut by 2 bases and J by 10 bases, with 15 bases left in between. The CDR3 reads CASSERTARRQYF. CDR3 nucleotides: TGTGCCAGCAGTGAACGGACAGCGCGGCGCCAGTACTTC.

The V call is TRBV28, the J call TRBJ2-7, with 8 bases identical to TRBD1. CDR1 is MDHEN, CDR2 SYDVKM, per germline. V dropped 6 bases and J dropped 2; count of bases not matched to a gene: 9. There are 15 residues in the CDR3. CDR3 sequence: CASRGRDRRAYEQYF. The CDR3, as DNA: TGTGCCAGCAGAGGGCGGGACAGGCGCGCCTACGAGCAGTACTTC.

The chain has TRBV7-9 and TRBJ1-5; no definite D call. The V end was cut by 3 bases, the J end by 3 bases, with 3 bases between. Germline V gene data show CDR1 as SEHNR and CDR2 as FQNEAQ (reference sequence). The CDR3 runs to 12 residues. CDR3 bases: TGTGCCAGCAGCTTTCCCAATCAGCCCCAGCATTTT. It codes for CASSFPNQPQHF.

The V gene is TRBV27, the J gene TRBJ1-4, with a tentative D call TRBD1 (5 bases). This CDR3 has 16 amino acids. Germline V CDR1 and CDR2: MNHEY, SMNVEV (reference sequence). V lost 5 bases, J lost 7 bases, and 20 bases lay in between. CDR3 in DNA: TGTGCCAGCAGTCCCGGGACGGTCGCCGGTCCTGAAAAACTGTTTTTT. Translated, it gives CASSPGTVAGPEKLFF. Full variable domain (missing parts from reference TRBV27 and TRBJ1-4): EAQVTQNPRYLITVTGKKLTVTCSQNMNHEYMSWYRQDPGLGLRQIYYSMNVEVTDKGDVPEGYKVSRKEKRNFPLILESPSPNQTSLYFCASSPGTVAGPEKLFFGSGTQLSVL.

This chain joins TRBV11-2 and TRBJ2-7, with 10 bases aligning to TRBD2. The CDR3 loop spans 17 amino acids. Germline V gives CDR1 SGHAT, CDR2 FQNNGV. With 5 bases clipped from V and 3 bases from J, the junction kept 13 bases outside the gene matches. The chain's CDR3 is CASSPWDSGLAVYEQYF. The CDR3 nucleotides are TGTGCCAGCAGCCCCTGGGACAGCGGACTAGCGGTCTACGAGCAGTACTTC.

The genes are TRBV11-2 and TRBJ2-5; 11 positions match TRBD2. After removal of 4 bases from V and 5 bases from J, the junction contained 3 bases not matched to a gene. Germline V gives CDR1 SGHAT, CDR2 FQNNGV. The CDR3 loop spans 14 amino acids. The CDR3 DNA reads TGTGCCAGCAGCTCCTCTAGCGGGAGGGAGACCCAGTACTTC. Amino acid sequence: CASSSSSGRETQYF. Full variable domain (remainder filled in from reference TRBV11-2 and TRBJ2-5): EAGVAQSPRYKIIEKRQSVAFWCNPISGHATLYWYQQILGQGPKLLIQFQNNGVVDDSQLPKDRFSAERLKGVDSTLKIQPAKLEDSAVYLCASSSSSGRETQYFGPGTRLLVL.

The chain couples TRBV27 to TRBJ2-3; 8 positions agree with TRBD2. The CDR3 is 19 residues long. CDR1 and CDR2 (germline): MNHEY, SMNVEV (reference sequence). With V trimmed by 8 bases and J by 2 bases, 21 bases remained unmatched. The CDR3 here is CASRASGQMDRGYTDTQYF. The CDR3 DNA follows: TGTGCCAGCCGTGCTAGCGGGCAAATGGATCGGGGGTACACAGATACGCAGTATTTT.

The rearrangement joins TRBV27 to TRBJ2-2; D is ambiguous. V lost 5 bases, J lost 5 bases, and 6 bases lay in between. Germline loops: CDR1 MNHEY, CDR2 SMNVEV (reference sequence). The CDR3 runs 12 residues. The CDR3 sequence is CASSLMTGELFF. For the CDR3, the DNA is TGTGCCAGCAGTCTCATGACCGGGGAGCTGTTTTTT.

Concerning this clone itself: Other DNA variants within this sample encode the same CDR3. This chain joins TRBV27 and TRBJ2-7; 9 nucleotides line up with TRBD2. With 2 bases clipped from V and 3 bases from J, the junction kept 2 bases outside the gene matches. The CDR3 covers 14 residues. Germline V gene sequence: CDR1 MNHEY, CDR2 SMNVEV (reference sequence). The CDR3: CASSLAGGLYEQYF. CDR3 in DNA: TGTGCCAGCAGTTTAGCGGGAGGGCTCTACGAGCAGTACTTC.

The chain carries TRBV7-4 and TRBJ1-5; TRBD1 agrees at 8 bases. Trimming cost V 2 bases and J 6 bases; bases outside gene matches: 12. Germline V CDR1 and CDR2: SGHVT, SQSDAQ. The CDR3 runs to 17 residues. In DNA, the CDR3 is TGTGCCAGCAGCTTATTAGGGGGACAGGAATGCGGTCAGCCCCAGCATTTT. It codes for CASSLLGGQECGQPQHF.

The sample holds one count of this clone. The rearrangement uses TRBV7-9 and TRBJ2-5, with TRBD2 as a possible D gene (6 bases). V was pared by 0 bases and J by 9 bases, with 8 bases between. There are 12 residues in the CDR3. Germline-derived CDR1 and CDR2 are SEHNR and FQNEAQ (reference sequence). For the CDR3, the DNA is TGTGCCAGCAGCTTAGCGGGGGGTGCCCAGTACTTC. Translated, it gives CASSLAGGAQYF. Full variable domain (missing parts from reference TRBV7-9 and TRBJ2-5): DTGVSQNPRHKITKRGQNVTFRCDPISEHNRLYWYRQTLGQGPEFLTYFQNEAQLEKSRLLSDRFSAERPKGSFSTLEIQRTEQGDSAMYLCASSLAGGAQYFGPGTRLLVL.

This sequence joins TRBV5-6 and TRBJ1-1; D remains ambiguous. From germline, CDR1 is SGHDT and CDR2 YYEEEE. The CDR3 sequence is 12 residues long. V was clipped by 0 bases and J by 3 bases, with 3 bases between them. The CDR3, as DNA: TGTGCCAGCAGCTTGGCCGACACTGAAGCTTTCTTT. It translates to CASSLADTEAFF. The full variable domain, its missing parts supplied by reference TRBV5-6 and TRBJ1-1, is DAGVTQSPTHLIKTRGQQVTLRCSPKSGHDTVSWYQQALGQGPQFIFQYYEEEERQRGNFPDRFSGHQFPNYSSELNVNALLLGDSALYLCASSLADTEAFFGQGTRLTVV.

This chain links TRBV6-1 with TRBJ2-7, with a tentative D call TRBD1 (6 bases). Germline CDR1 and CDR2: MNHNS and SASEGT. Trimming took off 6 bases at V and 1 base at J, with 7 bases between the two ends. The CDR3 covers 12 residues. Here the CDR3 reads CASRDRSYEQYF. DNA of the CDR3: TGTGCCAGCAGGGACAGATCCTACGAGCAGTACTTC.

This chain uses TRBV7-9 with TRBJ2-1, with TRBD2 matching over 9 bases. Germline CDR1 reads SEHNR; CDR2 reads FQNEAQ (reference sequence). The trim removed 1 base at V and 4 bases at J, leaving 5 bases unmatched. This CDR3 comprises 16 residues. This chain's CDR3 is CASSLGLAGSYNEQFF. The CDR3 coding sequence is TGTGCCAGCAGCTTAGGTCTAGCGGGGTCTTACAATGAGCAGTTCTTC. The full variable domain, completed using reference TRBV7-9 and TRBJ2-1, is DTGVSQNPRHKITKRGQNVTFRCDPISEHNRLYWYRQTLGQGPEFLTYFQNEAQLEKSRLLSDRFSAERPKGSFSTLEIQRTEQGDSAMYLCASSLGLAGSYNEQFFGPGTRLTVL.

V gene TRBV5-6 combines with J gene TRBJ2-4; no definite D call. This CDR3 has 14 residues. CDR1 is SGHDT and CDR2 is YYEEEE in the germline V gene. Trimming took off 0 bases at V and 8 bases at J, with 12 bases between the two ends. CDR3 region: CASSLAVEGDIQYF. The CDR3, as DNA: TGTGCCAGCAGCTTGGCTGTAGAAGGAGACATTCAGTACTTC.

This clone was counted a single time. This rearrangement joins TRBV5-6 to TRBJ2-3; the match to TRBD2 covers 8 bases. V shed 0 bases and J 4 bases; nucleotides not matched to a gene: 4. Per the germline V gene, CDR1 is SGHDT and CDR2 is YYEEEE. The CDR3 covers 15 residues. CDR3 nucleotides: TGTGCCAGCAGCTTGGACGGGGGGGTCGCAGATACGCAGTATTTT. Protein: CASSLDGGVADTQYF.

This rearrangement joins TRBV20-1 to TRBJ1-1; D is perhaps TRBD1 (5 bases). Trimming pared 7 bases from V and 5 bases from J, leaving 11 bases between. This CDR3 region has 11 residues. Germline CDR1 is DFQATT and CDR2 is SNEGSKA (reference sequence). DNA of the CDR3: TGCAGTGGCAGGGAGGGGACTGAAGCTTTCTTT. It is translated as CSGREGTEAFF.